This entry lists 10 T cell receptor beta chains sequenced from one sample in a study of T cells in Graves' hyperthyroidism and ophthalmopathy. What was amplified from RNA transcripts were TCR beta CDR3 regions. The HTBI set primed first-round TCR CDR3 RT-PCR. Each CDR3 protein gets one entry after TCRdb re-called the multiplex PCR reads with MiXCR. Of around 560,000 distinct CDR3 sequences listed, 16% are singletons. The sample consisted of blood. The receptors were sampled from a young woman with Graves' hyperthyroidism.

V usage is TRBV5-5 and J usage is TRBJ2-1; no definite D call. The length of the CDR3 is 15 residues. The germline V and J ends were trimmed by 0 bases and 5 bases, with 12 bases remaining between them. Looked up from germline, CDR1 is SGHKS and CDR2 is YYEKEE (reference sequence). CDR3 nucleotides: TGTGCCAGCAGCTTGGTACCTACAAGTCACAATGAGCAGTTCTTC. Protein: CASSLVPTSHNEQFF.

The table lists this clonotype with a few counts. This chain connects TRBV3-1 to TRBJ2-5; D ambiguous. Trimming left V 7 bases short and J 3 bases short, with 15 bases between. Germline V gene sequence: CDR1 LGHDT, CDR2 YNNKEL (reference sequence). This CDR3 spans 14 amino acids. This chain's CDR3 is CASNRPDKKETQYF. CDR3 sequence (DNA): TGTGCCAGCAACCGCCCAGACAAAAAAGAGACCCAGTACTTC.

There are a few counts of this clonotype. The V gene is TRBV7-8, the J gene TRBJ2-3; a possible D gene is TRBD2 (6 bases). V was shortened by 5 bases and J by 2 bases, with 20 bases between the two germline ends. The CDR3 has 17 residues. Germline CDR1 SGHVS, CDR2 FQNEAQ. The CDR3 loop is CASSLRVPSGSTDTQYF. The CDR3 DNA follows: TGTGCCAGCAGCCTCCGGGTCCCGAGCGGGTCCACAGATACGCAGTATTTT.

This clonotype was seen only a few times. The chain links TRBV12-3 or TRBV12-4 to TRBJ2-7; D gene ambiguous. The CDR3 covers 14 residues. V lost 3 bases and J 2 bases, leaving 11 bases between the germline ends. The CDR3, as DNA: TGTGCCAGCAGTTTTTTAAACAGTCCCTACGAGCAGTACTTC. This gives the protein CASSFLNSPYEQYF.

The sample holds many counts of this clonotype. The rearrangement links TRBV18 to TRBJ2-3, with 7 bases lining up with TRBD1. The CDR3 spans 14 residues. CDR1 and CDR2 (germline): KGHSH, LQKENI. V trimming: 2 bases; J trimming: 2 bases; junction bases outside the gene matches: 1. CDR3 in DNA: TGTGCCAGCTCACCAGAGGGGGCCACAGATACGCAGTATTTT. This translates into CASSPEGATDTQYF.

This sequence joins TRBV9 and TRBJ2-1; D could derive from TRBD1 or TRBD2 (5 bases each). Trimming shortened V by 0 bases and J by 9 bases, and 10 bases separated the two germline ends. CDR1 SGDLS and CDR2 YYNGEE come from the germline V gene. The CDR3 sequence is 13 residues long. In nucleotides, the CDR3 is TGTGCCAGCAGCGTAGTGGTTGGGGGTGAGCAGTTCTTC. Translated, it gives CASSVVVGGEQFF. Filled out from reference TRBV9 and TRBJ2-1, the complete variable domain reads DSGVTQTPKHLITATGQRVTLRCSPRSGDLSVYWYQQSLDQGLQFLIQYYNGEERAKGNILERFSAQQFPDLHSELNLSSLELGDSALYFCASSVVVGGEQFFGPGTRLTVL.

This clonotype appeared a few times. The chain uses TRBV29-1 and TRBJ2-7; D perhaps matches TRBD1 (6 bases). The CDR3 has 11 amino acids. The ends were cut back, 6 bases at V and 5 bases at J, with 11 bases in the middle. Per the germline V gene, CDR1 is SQVTM and CDR2 is ANQGSEA. CDR3: CSVQGFNEQYF. CDR3 bases: TGCAGCGTCCAGGGGTTCAACGAGCAGTACTTC.

There are many counts of this clonotype. V gene TRBV20-1 combines with J gene TRBJ1-2; the D gene is possibly TRBD1 (5 bases). Trimming cost V 3 bases and J 4 bases, with 12 bases left between them. CDR1 is DFQATT, CDR2 SNEGSKA, per germline (reference sequence). The CDR3 is 13 amino acids. CDR3 nucleotides: TGCAGTGCTAGCAGGGACGGCCTCTATGGCTACACCTTC. Amino acid sequence: CSASRDGLYGYTF.

This clonotype has at least ten counts. The junction differs from germline at one of its ends, possibly a read error. V and J are TRBV5-1 and TRBJ2-7, with 10 bases aligning to TRBD1. This CDR3 is built from 14 residues. Per germline, CDR1 SGHRS and CDR2 YFSETQ. The CDR3 protein is CASSSGTGAYEQYF. The DNA for the CDR3 is TGTGCCAGCAGCTCCGGGACAGGGGCGTACGAGCAGTACTTC.

This clonotype showed up many times. The chain is built from TRBV20-1 and TRBJ1-2; the match to TRBD1 covers 7 bases. Looked up from germline, CDR1 is DFQATT and CDR2 is SNEGSKA (reference sequence). The J segment lost 8 bases and the V segment lost 1 base, leaving 16 bases of the junction unmatched. This CDR3 region has 16 residues. In nucleotides, the CDR3 is TGCAGTGCTAGAGTTTTTGGACAGGAGACTTTGGTGGGCTACACCTTC. Amino acids: CSARVFGQETLVGYTF.